The sequence of this T cell receptor (beta chain) was determined in a study of vaccination effects on CD4 cells after COVID-19. Study-wide context: Viral peptide pools were used in the ViraFEST assay to expand antigen-specific CD4+ T cells, and sequencing came afterward. Two doses of BNT162b2 or mRNA-1273 vaccine were administered to participants.

Culture lasted roughly 9 days before CD4+ T cell isolation. Profiling relied on immunoSEQ multiplex PCR, and the TCRdb table lists in-frame clones only, not all of them. The sample includes roughly 50,000 clones, around 63% of them seen just once. The CDR3 has 14 amino acids. The germline gives CDR1 LGHDT, CDR2 YNNKEL (reference sequence). The V and J ends lost 1 base and 3 bases respectively, with 7 bases between them. Points on this clone: Its cognate antigen is unknown.

The V and J genes are TRBV3-1 (or the pseudogene TRBV3-2) and TRBJ1-3, with unresolved D. This clonotype was sampled from a human donor who received a COVID-19 vaccine. Sample: CD4+ T cells from PBMCs cultured without peptide, taken before COVID-19 vaccination. This chain's CDR3 is CASSQGGSGNTIYF. The CDR3 coding sequence is TGTGCCAGCAGCCAAGGTGGCAGTGGAAACACCATATATTTT.